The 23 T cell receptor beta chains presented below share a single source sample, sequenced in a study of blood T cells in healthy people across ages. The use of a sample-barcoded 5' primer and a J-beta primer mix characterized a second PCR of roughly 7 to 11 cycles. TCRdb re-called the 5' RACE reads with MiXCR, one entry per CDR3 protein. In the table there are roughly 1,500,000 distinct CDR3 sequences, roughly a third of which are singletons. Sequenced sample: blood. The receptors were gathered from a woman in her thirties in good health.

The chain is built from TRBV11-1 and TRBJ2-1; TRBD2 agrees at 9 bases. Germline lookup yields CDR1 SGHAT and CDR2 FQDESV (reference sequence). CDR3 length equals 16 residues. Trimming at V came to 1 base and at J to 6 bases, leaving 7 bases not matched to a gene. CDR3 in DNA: TGTGCCAGCAGCTTAGTATTGGCGGGGGGGTTCAATGAGCAGTTCTTC. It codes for CASSLVLAGGFNEQFF. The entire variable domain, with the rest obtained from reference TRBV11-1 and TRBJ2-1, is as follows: EAEVAQSPRYKITEKSQAVAFWCDPISGHATLYWYRQILGQGPELLVQFQDESVVDDSQLPKDRFSAERLKGVDSTLKIQPAELGDSAMYLCASSLVLAGGFNEQFFGPGTRLTVL.

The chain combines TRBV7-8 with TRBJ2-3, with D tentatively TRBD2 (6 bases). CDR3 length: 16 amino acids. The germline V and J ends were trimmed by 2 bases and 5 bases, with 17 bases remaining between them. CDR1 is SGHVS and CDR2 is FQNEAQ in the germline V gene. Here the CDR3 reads CASSLYLRRAVDTQYF. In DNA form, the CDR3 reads TGTGCCAGCAGCTTATATCTCCGGAGGGCCGTAGATACGCAGTATTTT.

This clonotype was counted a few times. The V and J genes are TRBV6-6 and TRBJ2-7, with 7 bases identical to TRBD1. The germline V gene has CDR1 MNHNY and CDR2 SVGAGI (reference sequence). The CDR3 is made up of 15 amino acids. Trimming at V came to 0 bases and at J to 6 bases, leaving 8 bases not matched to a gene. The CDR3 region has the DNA TGTGCCAGCAGTTACTCCGCAGGGGGTCGTAGCGAGCAGTACTTC. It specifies CASSYSAGGRSEQYF.

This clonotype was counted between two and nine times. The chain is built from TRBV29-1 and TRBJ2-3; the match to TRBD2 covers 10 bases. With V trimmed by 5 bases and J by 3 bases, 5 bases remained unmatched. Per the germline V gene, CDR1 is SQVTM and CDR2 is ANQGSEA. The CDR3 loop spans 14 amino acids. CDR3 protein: CSVLSGGGTDTQYF. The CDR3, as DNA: TGCAGCGTTTTAAGCGGGGGGGGAACAGATACGCAGTATTTT.

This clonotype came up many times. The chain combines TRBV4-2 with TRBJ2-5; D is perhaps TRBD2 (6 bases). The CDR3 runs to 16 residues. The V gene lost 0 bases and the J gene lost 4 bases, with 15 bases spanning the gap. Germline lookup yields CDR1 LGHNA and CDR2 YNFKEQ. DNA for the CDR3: TGTGCCAGCAGCCAAGATTTACTAGCAGGTGGAGAGACCCAGTACTTC. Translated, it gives CASSQDLLAGGETQYF.

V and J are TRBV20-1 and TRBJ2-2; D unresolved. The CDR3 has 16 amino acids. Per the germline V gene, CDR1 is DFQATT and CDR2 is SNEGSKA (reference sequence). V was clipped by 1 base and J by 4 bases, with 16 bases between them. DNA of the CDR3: TGCAGTGCTAGAGGTCTTGGTGGGATCGGCACCGGGGAGCTGTTTTTT. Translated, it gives CSARGLGGIGTGELFF.

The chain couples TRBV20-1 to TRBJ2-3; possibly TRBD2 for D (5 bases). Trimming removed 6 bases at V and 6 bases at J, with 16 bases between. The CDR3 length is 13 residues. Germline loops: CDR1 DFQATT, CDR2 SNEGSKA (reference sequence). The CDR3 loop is CSAQMRAEDTQYF. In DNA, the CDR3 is TGCAGTGCCCAAATGAGGGCCGAGGATACGCAGTATTTT.

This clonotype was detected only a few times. DNA of the CDR3: TGTGCCAGCAGCTGGGATGTCTCTAACGGAGGCTACACCTTC. It translates to CASSWDVSNGGYTF. The rearrangement uses TRBV6-5 and TRBJ1-2; D not resolved. This CDR3 has 14 amino acids. Germline V gene lookup returns CDR1 MNHEY and CDR2 SVGAGI. V was pared by 6 bases and J by 8 bases, with 19 bases between.

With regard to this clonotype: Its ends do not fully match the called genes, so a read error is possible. CDR3 sequence (DNA): TGCAGCGGTGAAGGTAGGACAGACACAGATACGCAGTATTTT. Translation gives CSGEGRTDTDTQYF. The chain joins TRBV29-1 to TRBJ2-3, with D maybe TRBD1 (6 bases). CDR3 length: 14 amino acids. CDR1 and CDR2 (germline): SQVTM, ANQGSEA.

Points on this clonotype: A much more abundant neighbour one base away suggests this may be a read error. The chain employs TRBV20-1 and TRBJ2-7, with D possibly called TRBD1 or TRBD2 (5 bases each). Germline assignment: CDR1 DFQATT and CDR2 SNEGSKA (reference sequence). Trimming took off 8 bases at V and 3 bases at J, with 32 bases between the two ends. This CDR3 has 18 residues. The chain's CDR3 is CSTTQGIVLAGLIYEQYF. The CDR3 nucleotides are TGCAGTACTACTCAGGGCATAGTATTGGCGGGCCTGATCTACGAGCAGTACTTC.

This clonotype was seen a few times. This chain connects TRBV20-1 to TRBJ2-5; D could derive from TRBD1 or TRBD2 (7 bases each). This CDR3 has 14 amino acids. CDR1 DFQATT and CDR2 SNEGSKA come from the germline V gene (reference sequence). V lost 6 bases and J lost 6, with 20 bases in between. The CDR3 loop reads CSAPPPGGGQTQYF. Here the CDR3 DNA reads TGCAGTGCCCCTCCCCCAGGGGGGGGACAGACCCAGTACTTC.

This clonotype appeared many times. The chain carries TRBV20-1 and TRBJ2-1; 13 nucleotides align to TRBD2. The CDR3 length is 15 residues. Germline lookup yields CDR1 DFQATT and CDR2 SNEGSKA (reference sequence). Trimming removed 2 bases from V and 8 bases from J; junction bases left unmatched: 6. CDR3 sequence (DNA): TGCAGTGCTAGACTTGGGACTAGCGGGGCGGATGAGCAGTTCTTC. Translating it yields CSARLGTSGADEQFF.

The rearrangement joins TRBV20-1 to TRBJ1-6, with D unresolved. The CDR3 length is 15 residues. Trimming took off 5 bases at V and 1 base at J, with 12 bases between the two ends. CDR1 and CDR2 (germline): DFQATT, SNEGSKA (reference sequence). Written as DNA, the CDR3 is TGCAGTGCTTTCGGACCGGGGTCCTATAATTCACCCCTCCACTTT. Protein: CSAFGPGSYNSPLHF.

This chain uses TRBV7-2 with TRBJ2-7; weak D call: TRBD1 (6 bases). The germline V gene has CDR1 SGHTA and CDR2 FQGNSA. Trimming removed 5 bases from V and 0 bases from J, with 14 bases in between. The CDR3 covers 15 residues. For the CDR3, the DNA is TGTGCCAGCAGCCCGTGGACAGTGAGCTCCTACGAGCAGTACTTC. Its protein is CASSPWTVSSYEQYF.

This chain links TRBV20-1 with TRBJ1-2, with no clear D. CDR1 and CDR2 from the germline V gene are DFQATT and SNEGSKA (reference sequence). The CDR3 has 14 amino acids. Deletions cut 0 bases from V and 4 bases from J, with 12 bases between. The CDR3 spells CSARELGVGYGYTF. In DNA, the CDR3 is TGCAGTGCTAGAGAGCTAGGCGTAGGCTATGGCTACACCTTC.

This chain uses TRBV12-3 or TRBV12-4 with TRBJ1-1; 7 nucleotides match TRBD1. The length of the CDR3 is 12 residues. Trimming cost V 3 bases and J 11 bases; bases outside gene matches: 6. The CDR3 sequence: CASSLGDSRAFF. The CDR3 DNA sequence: TGTGCCAGCAGTTTGGGGGACAGTCGCGCTTTCTTT.

CDR3 DNA sequence: TGTGCAAGTCGCTTAGCGCAGGTGGGGCCAACGTACAATGAGCAGTTCTTC. It encodes CASRLAQVGPTYNEQFF. This chain links TRBV12-2 with TRBJ2-1; TRBD1 is the table's D call, not checked against the DNA. TRBV12-2 is reported as a pseudogene. The CDR3 loop spans 17 amino acids.

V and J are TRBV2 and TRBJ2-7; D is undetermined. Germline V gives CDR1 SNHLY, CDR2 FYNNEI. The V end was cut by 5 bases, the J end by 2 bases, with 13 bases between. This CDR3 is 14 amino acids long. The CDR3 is CASSPRLSTYEQYF. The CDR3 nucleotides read TGTGCCAGCAGTCCCCGTCTCTCCACCTACGAGCAGTACTTC. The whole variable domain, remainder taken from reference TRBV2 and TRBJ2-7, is EPEVTQTPSHQVTQMGQEVILRCVPISNHLYFYWYRQILGQKVEFLVSFYNNEISEKSEIFDDQFSVERPDGSNFTLKIRSTKLEDSAMYFCASSPRLSTYEQYFGPGTRLTVT.

The CDR3 region has the DNA TGTGCCAGCAGTGACCCTAGCGGGTACTACAATGAGCAGTTCTTC. Translation: CASSDPSGYYNEQFF. J is TRBJ2-1 and V is TRBV2; 8 bases fit TRBD2. The junction had 4 bases not matched to a gene; V was cut back by 3 bases and J by 3 bases. There are 15 residues in the CDR3. The germline CDR1 and CDR2 sequences are SNHLY and FYNNEI.

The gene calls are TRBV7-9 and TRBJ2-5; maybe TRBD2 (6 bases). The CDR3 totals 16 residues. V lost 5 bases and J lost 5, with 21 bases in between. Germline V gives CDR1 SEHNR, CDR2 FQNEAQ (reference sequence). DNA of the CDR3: TGTGCCAGCAGCGTTGGACGGGCGGGGAAGAGGGAGACCCAGTACTTC. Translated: CASSVGRAGKRETQYF.

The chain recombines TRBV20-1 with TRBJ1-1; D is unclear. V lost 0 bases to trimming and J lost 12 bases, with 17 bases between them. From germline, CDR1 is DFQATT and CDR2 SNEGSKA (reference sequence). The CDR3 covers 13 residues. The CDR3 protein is CSARDRSSGKTFF. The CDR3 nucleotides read TGCAGTGCTAGAGATCGATCGTCCGGGAAAACTTTCTTT.

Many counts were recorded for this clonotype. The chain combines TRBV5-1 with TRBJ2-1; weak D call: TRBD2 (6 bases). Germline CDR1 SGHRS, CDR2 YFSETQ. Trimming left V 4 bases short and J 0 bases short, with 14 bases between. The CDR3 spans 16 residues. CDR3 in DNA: TGCGCCAGCAGCGCCGCGGGACGTACCTCCTACAATGAGCAGTTCTTC. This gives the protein CASSAAGRTSYNEQFF. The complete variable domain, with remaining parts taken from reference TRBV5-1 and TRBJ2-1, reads KAGVTQTPRYLIKTRGQQVTLSCSPISGHRSVSWYQQTPGQGLQFLFEYFSETQRNKGNFPGRFSGRQFSNSRSEMNVSTLELGDSALYLCASSAAGRTSYNEQFFGPGTRLTVL.

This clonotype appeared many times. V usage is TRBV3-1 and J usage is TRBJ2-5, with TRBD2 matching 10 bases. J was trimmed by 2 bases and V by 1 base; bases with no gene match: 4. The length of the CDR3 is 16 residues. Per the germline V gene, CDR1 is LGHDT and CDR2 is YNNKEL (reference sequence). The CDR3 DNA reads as TGTGCCAGCAGCCAAGGTAGCGGGGGGCAGCAAGAGACCCAGTACTTC. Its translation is CASSQGSGGQQETQYF.